These T cell receptor beta chains were read from a single sample in a study of chemoradiotherapy in HPV16-positive cancers. Assay: immunoSEQ multiplex PCR; the TCRdb copy retains only in-frame clones and omits some. The sample shows 9,000 to 13,000 clones, more than 85% of them seen only once. Sequenced here: blood, sampled from a patient who underwent chemoradiotherapy. The receptors shown here come from a human donor with HPV-associated anogenital cancer. CDR3s include the opening cysteine and the closing phenylalanine or tryptophan. A D gene is named only where the DNA matches it firmly. The size field is filled for only some rows; it gives once, few, many or a size class.

TRBJ2-7	once	TRBV4-1	TRBD1	TGCGCCAGCAGCCACGGACAGGTAACCAGCTCCTACGAGCAGTACTTC	CASSHGQVTSSYEQYF
TRBJ1-5	-	TRBV7-9	-	TGTGCCAGCAGCTTAGGCGGTAGAAGCAATCAGCCCCAGCATTTT	CASSLGGRSNQPQHF
TRBJ2-3	-	TRBV7-2	-	TGTGCCAGCAGCTTTAGCTCCCTGACCCTCGATACGCAGTATTTT	CASSFSSLTLDTQYF
TRBJ2-5	-	TRBV11-2	TRBD2	TGTGCCAGCACCCCGGGACTAGAGATCGGGACCCAGTACTTC	CASTPGLEIGTQYF
TRBJ1-1	-	TRBV19	-	TGTGCCAGTAGTAGAAACAGGGATCGCACTGAAGCTTTCTTT	CASSRNRDRTEAFF
TRBJ2-5	-	TRBV5-1	-	TGCGCCAGCAGCATCCAAGAGACCCAGTACTTC	CASSIQETQYF
TRBJ1-3	-	TRBV19	-	TGTGCCAGTAGCCCTACAGGGAACGGAAACACCATATATTTT	CASSPTGNGNTIYF
TRBJ1-1	once	TRBV28	-	TGTGCCAGCAGTTTTCCACAGGGCCACCGGGGTGAAGCTTTCTTT	CASSFPQGHRGEAFF
TRBJ1-4	-	TRBV7-2	-	TGTGCCAGCAGCCACCTGATTAGTACTGCAACTAATGAAAAACTGTTTTTT	CASSHLISTATNEKLFF
TRBJ2-7	-	TRBV2	-	TGTGCCAGCAAGTACAGAGTGAACTACGAGCAGTACTTC	CASKYRVNYEQYF
TRBJ2-1	-	TRBV7-3	-	TGTGCCAGCAGCTTATCGGGGGCCTCTTACAATGAGCAGTTCTTC	CASSLSGASYNEQFF
TRBJ2-7	-	TRBV2	-	TGTGCCAGCCTCAGTCACTACGAGCAGTACTTC	CASLSHYEQYF
TRBJ2-5	once	TRBV5-1	-	TGCGCCAGCAGCTTATGGAGTCGGGAGACCCAGTACTTC	CASSLWSRETQYF
TRBJ1-1	-	TRBV5-8	-	TGTGCCGTCGTCGCAGGGTTTCGTAACGTTGAAGCTTTCTTT	CAVVAGFRNVEAFF
TRBJ1-5	-	TRBV11-2	-	TGTGCCAGCAGCCCCGGGGGGGCGCGGGGCAATCAGCCCCAGCATTTT	CASSPGGARGNQPQHF
TRBJ1-3	-	TRBV4-2	-	TGTGCCAGCAGCCAAAGCGGGAGCTCTGGAAACACCATATATTTT	CASSQSGSSGNTIYF
TRBJ2-7	-	TRBV4-1	-	TGCGCCAGCAGCCAAGCAACAAACTCCTACGAGCAGTACTTC	CASSQATNSYEQYF
TRBJ2-1	-	TRBV5-1	-	TGCGCCAGCAGCTTAGAGGGTGGCTCCTACAATGAGCAGTTCTTC	CASSLEGGSYNEQFF
TRBJ1-6	-	TRBV7-2	-	TGTGCCAGCAGCCTTGACAGTACGAGCTCCTATAATTCACCCCTCCACTTT	CASSLDSTSSYNSPLHF
TRBJ2-3	-	TRBV14	TRBD1	TGTGCCAGCAGCCAAGGGACAGGCCCCACAGATACGCAGTATTTT	CASSQGTGPTDTQYF
TRBJ2-7	-	TRBV5-1	-	TGCGCCAGCAGCGCCGCCGGGACCCAGAGCTCCTACGAGCAGTACTTC	CASSAAGTQSSYEQYF
TRBJ1-3	-	TRBV7-2	-	TGTGCCAGCAGCCCCCCAGGGGCTGGAAACACCATATATTTT	CASSPPGAGNTIYF
TRBJ2-6	-	TRBV6-4	-	TGTGCCAGCAGTGACCCCGTGCTTTGGGGCTCTGGGGCCAACGTCCTGACTTTC	CASSDPVLWGSGANVLTF
TRBJ1-6	-	TRBV7-9	-	TGTGCCAGCAGCTTAGATACCGCCCCACTCCTCCACTTT	CASSLDTAPLLHF
TRBJ1-6	once	TRBV4-1	TRBD1	TGCGCCAGCAGCCAATGGGGACAGGGGAATAATTCACCCCTCCACTTT	CASSQWGQGNNSPLHF
TRBJ1-3	-	TRBV19	TRBD1	TGTGCCAGTAGTATTGGCAGGGGGCAAGGAAACACCATATATTTT	CASSIGRGQGNTIYF
TRBJ1-1	once	TRBV9	-	TGTGCCAGCAGCGTAGGTTGGGGAGGGAAGAACACTGAAGCTTTCTTT	CASSVGWGGKNTEAFF
TRBJ1-1	-	TRBV27	-	TGTGCCAGCAGTTTTCTAGGGGCCAGTGGTATTAGTACTGAAGCTTTCTTT	CASSFLGASGISTEAFF
TRBJ1-2	-	TRBV16	-	TGTGCCAGCAGCCAATGGACAGACATATCCTATGGCTACACCTTC	CASSQWTDISYGYTF
TRBJ1-2	-	TRBV7-9	-	TGTGCCAGCAGCCCCTCATCGAGGGACTATGGCTACACCTTC	CASSPSSRDYGYTF
TRBJ2-3	-	TRBV11-3	TRBD2	TGTGCCAGCAGCTTCGGGGGGGCCATAGGAGATACGCAGTATTTT	CASSFGGAIGDTQYF
TRBJ2-2	-	TRBV5-1	-	TGCGCCAGCAGCTCACTGACATATAACACCGGGGAGCTGTTTTTT	CASSSLTYNTGELFF
TRBJ1-1	once	TRBV7-9	-	TGTGCCAGCAGCCGTCGACAGATGAACACTGAAGCTTTCTTT	CASSRRQMNTEAFF
TRBJ2-5	-	TRBV11-2	TRBD2	TGTGCCAGCAGCTCAGCACCAGCGGGGGGGCCTGAGACCCAGTACTTC	CASSSAPAGGPETQYF
TRBJ2-4	once	TRBV7-2	TRBD2	TGTGCCAGCAGCTTAGCCCCTAGCGGGGTAGCCAAAAACATTCAGTACTTC	CASSLAPSGVAKNIQYF
TRBJ2-2	-	TRBV18	TRBD1	TGTGCCAGCTCACCAAGCGCCGGGACAGGGTTCACCGGGGAGCTGTTTTTT	CASSPSAGTGFTGELFF
TRBJ1-2	-	TRBV7-3	-	TGTGCCAGCAGCCCTAACAATAGGGGGTCTGCTTATGGCTACACCTTC	CASSPNNRGSAYGYTF
TRBJ1-4	-	TRBV5-1	TRBD1	TGCGCCAGCAGCTTGACGCCCGCAGGGGGCAGTGCGCTGTTTTTT	CASSLTPAGGSALFF
TRBJ2-1	once	TRBV9	-	TGTGCCAGCAGCGTAGTCCCTGATGAGCAGTTCTTC	CASSVVPDEQFF
TRBJ2-1	-	TRBV5-1	-	TGCGCCAGCAGCGTGAACGGGGAGCAGTTCTTC	CASSVNGEQFF
TRBJ1-1	-	TRBV19	-	TGTGCCAGTAGTAGCAGGGGCCCGGGCACTGAAGCTTTCTTT	CASSSRGPGTEAFF
TRBJ2-5	-	TRBV19	TRBD2	TGTGCCAGTAGTACTAGACTAGCTAATCAAGAGACCCAGTACTTC	CASSTRLANQETQYF
TRBJ2-3	-	TRBV18	-	TGTGCCACCCCCTTCAGGGATACGCAGTATTTT	CATPFRDTQYF
TRBJ1-2	-	TRBV7-2	-	TGTGCCAGCAGCTTAGCCCTGCCCTATGGCTACACCTTC	CASSLALPYGYTF
TRBJ1-1	-	TRBV2	-	TGTGCCAGCATTAGGGTGAACACTGAAGCTTTCTTT	CASIRVNTEAFF
TRBJ2-6	-	TRBV9	-	TGTGCCAGCAGGGGAGAGACTTTCAGCTCTGGGGCCAACGTCCTGACTTTC	CASRGETFSSGANVLTF
TRBJ1-6	-	TRBV5-1	-	TGCGCCAGCAGCTTTCAGGAGGGTTCACCCCTCCACTTT	CASSFQEGSPLHF
TRBJ1-2	-	TRBV11-2	-	TGTGCCAGCAGCTTCCGGGGTGGCTACACCTTC	CASSFRGGYTF
TRBJ1-1	-	TRBV7-8	-	TGTGCCAGCAGCAGAACGACAGTCATGAACACTGAAGCTTTCTTT	CASSRTTVMNTEAFF
TRBJ2-3	-	TRBV5-1	-	TGCGCCAGCAGCTTATTTTCAGCAGGGTCAGATACGCAGTATTTT	CASSLFSAGSDTQYF
TRBJ1-2	-	TRBV28	-	TGTGCCAGCAGTATTAACTATGGCTACACCTTC	CASSINYGYTF
TRBJ1-6	-	TRBV27	-	TGTGCCAGCAGTACCCACGGGTCTCCCGGGGCAGATTCACCCCTCCACTTT	CASSTHGSPGADSPLHF
TRBJ1-3	-	TRBV4-1	TRBD1	TGCGCCAGCAGCCCCAAGGGGGCTAGGACACTGGAAAACACCATATATTTT	CASSPKGARTLENTIYF
TRBJ2-1	once	TRBV7-3	TRBD2	TGTGCCAGCAGCTTCACTAGCGGGGGTTACAATGAGCAGTTCTTC	CASSFTSGGYNEQFF
TRBJ2-7	few	TRBV7-2	TRBD2	TGTGCCAGCAGTTTCGCCGTGGGGAGGGGAAACTACGAGCAGTACTTC	CASSFAVGRGNYEQYF